One and the same sample provided the 28 T cell receptor beta chains below, sequenced in a study of T-cell reconstitution after alpha-beta-depleted transplantation in children. Preparation of the TCRbeta library was carried out with unique molecular identifiers. TCRdb processed the PCR reads anew with MiXCR; each CDR3 protein has one entry. This table holds 200,000 to 250,000 distinct CDR3 sequences, 8.4% found once. This specimen consisted of PBMCs, mostly from graft donor cells, obtained 360 days after TCRalphabeta/CD19-depleted stem cell transplant. The source of these receptors is a male patient between 2 and 10 years old who had a stem cell transplant for acute myeloid leukemia, so the T cells may come from the graft donor.

This clonotype was found a few times. This chain connects TRBV28 to TRBJ2-5; 7 nucleotides match TRBD2. Germline V CDR1 and CDR2: MDHEN, SYDVKM. Trimming cost V 2 bases and J 3 bases; bases outside gene matches: 12. The CDR3 covers 17 residues. DNA for the CDR3: TGTGCCAGCAGTTTAGCGGGAGCTGCCCCTTGGGAAGAGACCCAGTACTTC. It codes for CASSLAGAAPWEETQYF.

This clonotype has a handful of counts. The chain joins TRBV5-1 to TRBJ2-5, with D possibly matching TRBD1 (6 bases). V lost 6 bases and J 1 base, leaving 13 bases between the germline ends. The germline CDR1 and CDR2 sequences are SGHRS and YFSETQ. The CDR3 totals 14 residues. In DNA form, the CDR3 reads TGCGCCAGCACCCTGGGACAACTCCAAGAGACCCAGTACTTC. It codes for CASTLGQLQETQYF.

The sample holds many counts of this clonotype. V is TRBV7-9 and J is TRBJ2-7, with 11 bases that match TRBD1. CDR1 and CDR2 from the germline V gene are SEHNR and FQNEAQ (reference sequence). V lost 1 base, J lost 7 bases, and 9 bases stayed unmatched. CDR3 length: 16 residues. CDR3 amino acids: CASSLGSGQGAREQYF. DNA for the CDR3: TGTGCCAGCAGCTTAGGTTCCGGACAGGGGGCTCGAGAGCAGTACTTC.

This clonotype was counted between two and nine times. The chain carries TRBV12-3 or TRBV12-4 and TRBJ2-3; 9 bases are shared with TRBD2. V lost 4 bases to trimming and J lost 5 bases; unmatched junction nucleotides: 7. This CDR3 is 15 amino acids long. The CDR3 loop is CASSSILAGKDTQYF. The CDR3, as DNA: TGTGCCAGCAGTTCAATACTAGCGGGTAAAGATACGCAGTATTTT.

This clonotype was recorded many times. The chain is built from TRBV6-5 and TRBJ2-5; tentative D call: TRBD2 (6 bases). CDR3 length: 17 residues. V gave up 2 bases and J gave up 0 bases, with 16 bases separating them. Germline CDR1 and CDR2: MNHEY and SVGAGI. This chain's CDR3 is CASSYDRGSPHQETQYF. The CDR3 DNA follows: TGTGCCAGCAGTTACGACCGGGGGTCACCACACCAAGAGACCCAGTACTTC.

The table lists this clonotype with a few counts. This chain connects TRBV20-1 to TRBJ2-7, with D tentatively TRBD2 (5 bases). The V and J ends lost 6 bases and 0 bases respectively, with 15 bases between them. The CDR3 extends over 14 amino acids. Germline loops: CDR1 DFQATT, CDR2 SNEGSKA (reference sequence). In DNA, the CDR3 is TGCAGTGCACAAGATAGAGGGAGCTCCTACGAGCAGTACTTC. It yields the protein CSAQDRGSSYEQYF.

This clonotype was recorded many times. The chain combines TRBV12-3 or TRBV12-4 with TRBJ1-1, with TRBD1 as a possible D gene (5 bases). This CDR3 has 13 amino acids. Trimming pared 3 bases from V and 7 bases from J, leaving 12 bases between. The CDR3 sequence: CASSFPGSGEAFF. In nucleotides, the CDR3 is TGTGCCAGCAGTTTTCCAGGGTCTGGTGAAGCTTTCTTT.

This clonotype has ten or more counts. The rearrangement links TRBV18 to TRBJ2-7; D is perhaps TRBD1 (5 bases). The CDR3 has 14 amino acids. The V gene lost 2 bases and the J gene lost 0 bases, with 8 bases spanning the gap. Germline values: CDR1 KGHSH, CDR2 LQKENI. The CDR3 coding sequence is TGTGCCAGCTCACCAGCCGACAGCTCCTACGAGCAGTACTTC. As protein: CASSPADSSYEQYF.

This clonotype has just a few counts. The gene calls are TRBV20-1 and TRBJ2-7; D is possibly TRBD2 (7 bases). Germline V lookup: CDR1 DFQATT, CDR2 SNEGSKA (reference sequence). The V end lost 2 bases, the J end lost 4 bases, and 15 bases lay between the germline ends. The CDR3 is made up of 14 amino acids. In DNA, the CDR3 is TGCAGTGCTAGATGGGAGGGGGGCAAGTACGAGCAGTACTTC. Translated: CSARWEGGKYEQYF.

The rearrangement links TRBV12-3 or TRBV12-4 to TRBJ2-4; 9 positions match TRBD1. This CDR3 contains 11 residues. V lost 5 bases to trimming and J lost 11 bases; unmatched junction nucleotides: 1. The CDR3 sequence is CASSTGGVQYF. In DNA form, the CDR3 reads TGTGCCAGCAGTACAGGGGGCGTTCAGTACTTC.

The chain employs TRBV12-3 or TRBV12-4 and TRBJ1-5; D not certain. CDR3 length equals 13 residues. The V end lost 7 bases, the J end lost 7 bases, and 14 bases lay between the germline ends. The CDR3 reads CASTLLEGQPQHF. The CDR3 coding sequence is TGTGCCAGCACCCTACTCGAGGGCCAGCCCCAGCATTTT.

This clonotype was observed many times. Mismatch with germline at one junction end may stem from a read error. The V gene is TRBV7-7, the J gene TRBJ2-1; TRBD2 matches at 8 bases. The length of the CDR3 is 15 residues. Germline V gene lookup returns CDR1 SSHAT and CDR2 FNYEAQ (reference sequence). For the CDR3, the DNA is TGTGCTAGCAGCTTGCAGGGTAGCGGGAACAATGAGCAGTTCTTC. Protein: CASSLQGSGNNEQFF.

The genes are TRBV21-1 and TRBJ2-5; the tabulated D call, TRBD1, remains unverified against the DNA. TRBV21-1 is labeled a pseudogene. This CDR3 is 15 amino acids long. The CDR3 spells CASSKGRQGEETQYF. CDR3 nucleotide sequence: TGTGCCAGCAGCAAAGGCCGACAGGGGGAAGAGACCCAGTACTTC.

The V gene is TRBV4-3, the J gene TRBJ1-6; TRBD1 agrees at 7 bases. The CDR3 loop spans 14 amino acids. Germline V gene sequence: CDR1 LGHNA, CDR2 YSLEER. Trimming at V came to 4 bases and at J to 9 bases, leaving 6 bases not matched to a gene. The CDR3 region is CASSLDRKASPLHF. CDR3 DNA sequence: TGCGCCAGCAGCCTGGACAGGAAGGCTTCACCCCTCCACTTT.

This clonotype was recorded a few times. The chain has TRBV5-4 and TRBJ2-3; perhaps TRBD1 as D (6 bases). Germline V gene lookup returns CDR1 SGHNT and CDR2 YYREEE (reference sequence). V was pared by 1 base and J by 3 bases, with 12 bases between. The CDR3 spans 15 residues. CDR3 in DNA: TGTGCCAGCAGCTTGCTTTTCACAGGGACAGATACGCAGTATTTT. It yields the protein CASSLLFTGTDTQYF.

V is TRBV4-3 and J is TRBJ2-5, with D possibly being TRBD2 (5 bases). Per the germline V gene, CDR1 is LGHNA and CDR2 is YSLEER. V gave up 0 bases and J gave up 2 bases, with 16 bases separating them. This CDR3 is built from 17 residues. CDR3 coding DNA: TGCGCCAGCAGCCAAGATTTCAGAAGCGGTGGGCAAGAGACCCAGTACTTC. Translation: CASSQDFRSGGQETQYF.

This clonotype was observed a handful of times. The V and J genes are TRBV18 and TRBJ2-1; no firm D call. The V gene lost 4 bases and the J gene lost 0 bases, with 13 bases spanning the gap. The CDR3 runs to 16 residues. Germline V CDR1 and CDR2: KGHSH, LQKENI. The CDR3: CASSRRAASSYNEQFF. The CDR3 DNA follows: TGTGCCAGCTCACGTCGCGCGGCAAGCTCCTACAATGAGCAGTTCTTC. Drawing the rest from reference TRBV18 and TRBJ2-1, the complete variable domain is NAGVMQNPRHLVRRRGQEARLRCSPMKGHSHVYWYRQLPEEGLKFMVYLQKENIIDESGMPKERFSAEFPKEGPSILRIQQVVRGDSAAYFCASSRRAASSYNEQFFGPGTRLTVL.

This clonotype appeared many times. The chain is built from TRBV18 and TRBJ2-3; D unresolved. The V gene's germline CDR1 is KGHSH and CDR2 LQKENI. V lost 1 base and J 0 bases, leaving 5 bases between the germline ends. This CDR3 has 14 residues. Here the CDR3 DNA reads TGTGCCAGCTCACCACTAACTAGCACAGATACGCAGTATTTT. This encodes CASSPLTSTDTQYF.

The rearrangement uses TRBV5-5 and TRBJ1-4; 7 bases fit TRBD1. The V segment lost 4 bases and the J segment 0 bases; nucleotides outside the gene matches: 9. The CDR3 consists of 17 residues. The germline V gene encodes CDR1 SGHKS and CDR2 YYEKEE (reference sequence). The CDR3 DNA follows: TGTGCCAGCAGCCCGACAGGGAAAAGTGCAACTAATGAAAAACTGTTTTTT. This sequence encodes CASSPTGKSATNEKLFF.

The chain combines TRBV3-1 with TRBJ2-1, with D possibly TRBD1 on 6 matching bases. Germline loops: CDR1 LGHDT, CDR2 YNNKEL (reference sequence). The V end lost 0 bases, the J end lost 9 bases, and 9 bases lay between the germline ends. The CDR3 is made up of 13 amino acids. CDR3 loop: CASSQELQGEQFF. DNA of the CDR3: TGTGCCAGCAGCCAAGAGTTACAGGGTGAGCAGTTCTTC.

There are many counts of this clonotype. CDR3: CATSRGGLTGELFF. The CDR3 DNA follows: TGTGCCACCAGCAGAGGAGGGTTAACCGGGGAGCTGTTTTTT. This chain uses TRBV15 with TRBJ2-2, with D tentatively TRBD2 (5 bases). The CDR3 is made up of 14 amino acids. Germline CDR1 reads LNHNV; CDR2 reads YYDKDF (reference sequence). V was shortened by 1 base and J by 5 bases, with 8 bases between the two germline ends.

This clonotype was detected ten times or more. The chain recombines TRBV5-1 with TRBJ2-1, with 11 bases identical to TRBD1. The CDR3 consists of 13 residues. The V segment lost 9 bases and the J segment 8 bases; nucleotides outside the gene matches: 7. Germline CDR1 is SGHRS and CDR2 is YFSETQ. This CDR3 is CATGQGALDEQFF. The CDR3, as DNA: TGCGCCACCGGACAGGGGGCGCTCGATGAGCAGTTCTTC.

The chain recombines TRBV29-1 with TRBJ1-5; D gene ambiguous. Per germline, CDR1 SQVTM and CDR2 ANQGSEA. The CDR3 spans 13 residues. The V and J ends lost 2 bases and 4 bases respectively, with 9 bases between them. The CDR3 spells CSVEIQKNQPQHF. CDR3 DNA sequence: TGCAGCGTTGAAATCCAGAAGAATCAGCCCCAGCATTTT.

This chain connects TRBV20-1 to TRBJ2-3, with D possibly TRBD2 on 5 matching bases. V was pared by 6 bases and J by 4 bases, with 14 bases between. CDR1 is DFQATT, CDR2 SNEGSKA, per germline (reference sequence). This CDR3 is 13 amino acids long. CDR3: CSALTISADTQYF. DNA of the CDR3: TGCAGTGCCTTAACCATTAGCGCAGATACGCAGTATTTT.

This clonotype was seen a few times. The chain carries TRBV5-6 and TRBJ1-5, with D possibly TRBD1 on 6 matching bases. V lost 0 bases and J lost 6, with 10 bases in between. The CDR3 runs to 14 residues. Germline V gives CDR1 SGHDT, CDR2 YYEEEE. The CDR3: CASSLGPGVQPQHF. The CDR3 DNA follows: TGTGCCAGCAGCTTGGGCCCAGGGGTTCAGCCCCAGCATTTT.

This clonotype was found a few times. The chain is built from TRBV2 and TRBJ2-1; D perhaps matches TRBD1 (6 bases). Trimming shortened V by 0 bases and J by 9 bases, and 12 bases separated the two germline ends. Germline V gene lookup returns CDR1 SNHLY and CDR2 FYNNEI. The CDR3 is 14 amino acids. As DNA, the CDR3 is TGTGCCAGCAGTGAAGCCCGACAGGCGGGTGAGCAGTTCTTC. It codes for CASSEARQAGEQFF.

A few counts support this clonotype. This chain links TRBV29-1 with TRBJ2-3; 8 bases map to TRBD2. The CDR3 sequence is 13 residues long. Germline CDR1 and CDR2: SQVTM and ANQGSEA. V lost 5 bases and J lost 2; bases outside the gene matches: 3. The CDR3 here is CSVTGGVTDTQYF. The CDR3 DNA is TGCAGCGTTACGGGAGGGGTCACAGATACGCAGTATTTT.

This clonotype was detected many times. At one end the junction does not follow the germline gene, possibly because of a read error. The chain joins TRBV5-1 to TRBJ2-6; no reliable D call. The CDR3 has 15 amino acids. In germline, CDR1 is SGHRS, CDR2 YFSETQ. Here the CDR3 reads CASSLVGSGANVLTF. CDR3 nucleotide sequence: TGTGCCAGCAGCTTAGTTGGCTCTGGGGCCAACGTCCTGACTTTC.